The 10 T cell receptor beta chains presented below share a single source sample, sequenced in a study of blood T cell repertoires in COVID-19. Assay: immunoSEQ multiplex PCR; the TCRdb copy retains only in-frame clones and omits some. The data hold roughly 55,000 clones, with less than 90% observed a single time. The sequenced sample consisted of peripheral blood. These receptors were taken from a woman between 55 and 75 years old with acute or convalescent COVID-19.

The chain has TRBV30 and TRBJ2-6, with 8 bases lining up with TRBD2. Germline V CDR1 and CDR2: GTSNPN, SVGIG (reference sequence). CDR3 length: 16 amino acids. The J segment lost 0 bases and the V segment lost 6 bases, leaving 7 bases of the junction unmatched. The CDR3 DNA follows: TGTGCCTGTTTAGCGGGATTGAGCTCTGGGGCCAACGTCCTGACTTTC. Translating gives CACLAGLSSGANVLTF.

This chain uses TRBV5-5 with TRBJ2-2, with unresolved D. The length of the CDR3 is 14 residues. CDR1 and CDR2 (germline): SGHKS, YYEKEE (reference sequence). Trimming pared 1 base from V and 1 base from J, leaving 5 bases between. The CDR3 DNA sequence: TGTGCCAGCAGCTTGCTTGTGAACACCGGGGAGCTGTTTTTT. Its translation: CASSLLVNTGELFF.

The chain recombines TRBV7-8 with TRBJ2-5; 11 bases agree with TRBD2. With 8 bases clipped from V and 4 bases from J, the junction kept 15 bases outside the gene matches. The germline gives CDR1 SGHVS, CDR2 FQNEAQ. The CDR3 loop spans 17 amino acids. CDR3 coding DNA: TGTGCCAGCGCGCTTCTAAGTAGCGGGAGGGCCGGAGAGACCCAGTACTTC. Protein: CASALLSSGRAGETQYF.

J is TRBJ1-1 and V is TRBV10-3; the D gene is possibly TRBD1 (6 bases). Germline loops: CDR1 ENHRY, CDR2 SYGVKD. Trimming removed 9 bases at V and 0 bases at J, with 11 bases between. The length of the CDR3 is 13 residues. CDR3 loop: CAISRGVNTEAFF. DNA for the CDR3: TGTGCCATAAGCAGGGGTGTGAACACTGAAGCTTTCTTT.

The chain links TRBV18 to TRBJ2-1; 9 bases are shared with TRBD1. Germline CDR1 is KGHSH and CDR2 is LQKENI. The V gene end was trimmed by 7 bases and the J gene end by 3 bases; junction bases not matched to a gene: 7. The CDR3 has 15 amino acids. CDR3 nucleotides: TGTGCCAGCTTATCGGGACAGGGTCTCTACAATGAGCAGTTCTTC. Translated: CASLSGQGLYNEQFF.

The chain combines TRBV5-5 with TRBJ2-7, with 10 bases matching TRBD2. The CDR3 runs to 17 residues. The germline CDR1 and CDR2 sequences are SGHKS and YYEKEE (reference sequence). With 2 bases clipped from V and 2 bases from J, the junction kept 10 bases outside the gene matches. This CDR3 reads CASSLIAGGHLPYEQYF. CDR3 bases: TGTGCCAGCAGCTTAATAGCGGGAGGTCATCTGCCCTACGAGCAGTACTTC.

This chain joins TRBV13 and TRBJ2-1; D is perhaps TRBD1 (5 bases). Trimming pared 7 bases from V and 5 bases from J, leaving 12 bases between. CDR3 length: 13 residues. Germline assignment: CDR1 PRHDT and CDR2 FYEKMQ (reference sequence). CDR3 residues: CASTPRGDNEQFF. As DNA, the CDR3 is TGTGCCAGCACCCCTAGGGGTGACAATGAGCAGTTCTTC.

The chain couples TRBV3-1 (or the pseudogene TRBV3-2) to TRBJ1-1; D perhaps matches TRBD1 (6 bases). The germline gives CDR1 LGHDT, CDR2 YNNKEL (reference sequence). V lost 6 bases and J 3 bases, leaving 11 bases between the germline ends. The CDR3 loop spans 13 amino acids. The CDR3 DNA sequence: TGTGCCAGCAGTCAGGGGATGCACACTGAAGCTTTCTTT. As protein: CASSQGMHTEAFF.

This chain links TRBV19 with TRBJ1-1; unclear D gene. The CDR3 loop spans 15 amino acids. CDR1 and CDR2 (germline): LNHDA, SQIVND (reference sequence). V gave up 1 base and J gave up 8 bases, with 17 bases separating them. The chain's CDR3 is CASSIARGLIGEAFF. Here the CDR3 DNA reads TGTGCCAGTAGTATAGCCCGCGGCCTCATCGGCGAAGCTTTCTTT. Complete variable domain (other parts from reference TRBV19 and TRBJ1-1): DGGITQSPKYLFRKEGQNVTLSCEQNLNHDAMYWYRQDPGQGLRLIYYSQIVNDFQKGDIAEGYSVSREKKESFPLTVTSAQKNPTAFYLCASSIARGLIGEAFFGQGTRLTVV.

The genes are TRBV30 and TRBJ2-4; 10 bases agree with TRBD1. The CDR3 covers 13 residues. The V gene's germline CDR1 is GTSNPN and CDR2 SVGIG (reference sequence). Losses at the gene ends were 2 bases for V and 9 bases for J; bases not matched to a gene: 4. The CDR3 sequence is CAWSRDRGGIQYF. The CDR3 DNA follows: TGTGCCTGGAGTAGGGACAGGGGAGGCATTCAGTACTTC.